Reported below is one TCR beta chain. The V gene's germline CDR1 is LNHNV and CDR2 YYDKDF (reference sequence). CDR3 length: 17 residues. The J segment lost 4 bases and the V segment lost 4 bases, leaving 9 bases of the junction unmatched. This specimen comes from a study of blood T cell repertoires in COVID-19. Turning to the study itself: Sites in the United States, Italy and Spain provided acute and convalescent COVID-19 samples.

Repertoires were generated with immunoSEQ multiplex PCR, while TCRdb's copy carries only in-frame clones and drops some. This table holds 160,000 or so clones, 83% found once. The source material was peripheral blood. The TCR comes from a human donor in a cohort sampled during active COVID-19. This chain connects TRBV15 to TRBJ1-4; 10 nucleotides agree with TRBD1. As DNA, the CDR3 is TGTGCCACCAGCAACCCTTACCGGGACAGGGGTAATGAAAAACTGTTTTTT. This translates into CATSNPYRDRGNEKLFF. The full variable domain, its missing parts supplied by reference TRBV15 and TRBJ1-4, is DAMVIQNPRYQVTQFGKPVTLSCSQTLNHNVMYWYQQKSSQAPKLLFHYYDKDFNNEADTPDNFQSRRPNTSFCFLDIRSPGLGDTAMYLCATSNPYRDRGNEKLFFGSGTQLSVL.